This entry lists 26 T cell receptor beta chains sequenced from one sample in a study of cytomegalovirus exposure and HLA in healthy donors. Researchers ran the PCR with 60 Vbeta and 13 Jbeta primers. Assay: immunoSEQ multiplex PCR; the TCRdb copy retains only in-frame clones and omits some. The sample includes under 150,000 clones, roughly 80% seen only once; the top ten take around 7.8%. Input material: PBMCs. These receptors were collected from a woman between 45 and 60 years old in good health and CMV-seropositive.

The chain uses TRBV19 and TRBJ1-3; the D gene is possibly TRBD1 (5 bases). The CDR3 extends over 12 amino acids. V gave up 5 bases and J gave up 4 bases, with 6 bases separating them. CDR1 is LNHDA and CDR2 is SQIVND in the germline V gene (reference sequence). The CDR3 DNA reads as TGTGCCAGTAGTGACAGCGGAAACACCATATATTTT. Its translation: CASSDSGNTIYF.

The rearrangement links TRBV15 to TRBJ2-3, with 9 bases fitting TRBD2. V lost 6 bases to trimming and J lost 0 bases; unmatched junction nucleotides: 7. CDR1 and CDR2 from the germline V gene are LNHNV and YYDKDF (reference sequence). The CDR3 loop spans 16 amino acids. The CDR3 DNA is TGTGCCACCAGTCTTCTAGCGGGAATGAGCACAGATACGCAGTATTTT. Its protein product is CATSLLAGMSTDTQYF.

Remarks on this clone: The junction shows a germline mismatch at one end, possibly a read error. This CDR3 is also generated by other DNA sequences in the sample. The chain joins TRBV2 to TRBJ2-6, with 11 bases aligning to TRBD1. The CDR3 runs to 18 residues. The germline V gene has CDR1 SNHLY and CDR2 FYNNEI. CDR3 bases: TGTGCCAGCAGTGTTCGGGACAGGGGGTACTCTGGGGCCAACGTCCTAACTTTC. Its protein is CASSVRDRGYSGANVLTF.

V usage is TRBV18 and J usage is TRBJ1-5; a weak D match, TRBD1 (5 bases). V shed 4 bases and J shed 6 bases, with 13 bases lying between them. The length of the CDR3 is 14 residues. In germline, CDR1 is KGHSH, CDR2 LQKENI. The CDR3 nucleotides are TGTGCCAGCTCACTTCAGGGTTGGGGTCAGCCCCAGCATTTT. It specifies CASSLQGWGQPQHF.

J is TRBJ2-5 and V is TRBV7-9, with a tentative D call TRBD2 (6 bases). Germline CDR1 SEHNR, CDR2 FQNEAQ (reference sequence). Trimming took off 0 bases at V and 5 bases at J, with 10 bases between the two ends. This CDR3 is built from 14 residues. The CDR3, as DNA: TGTGCCAGCAGCTTAGCAACTAGCAAGGAGACCCAGTACTTC. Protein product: CASSLATSKETQYF.

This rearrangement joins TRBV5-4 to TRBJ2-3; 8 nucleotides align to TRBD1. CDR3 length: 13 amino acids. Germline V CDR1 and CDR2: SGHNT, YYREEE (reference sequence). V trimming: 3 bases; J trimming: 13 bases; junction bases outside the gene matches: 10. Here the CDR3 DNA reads TGTGCCAGCAGCTCTGGACAGGGAGGATATGAGTATTTT. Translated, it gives CASSSGQGGYEYF.

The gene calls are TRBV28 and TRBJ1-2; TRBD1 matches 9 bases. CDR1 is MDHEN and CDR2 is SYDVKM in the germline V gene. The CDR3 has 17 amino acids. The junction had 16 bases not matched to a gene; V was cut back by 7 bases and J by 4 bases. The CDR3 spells CASTRGGRTGDLYGYTF. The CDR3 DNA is TGTGCCAGCACCCGGGGCGGAAGGACAGGGGATCTCTATGGCTACACCTTC.

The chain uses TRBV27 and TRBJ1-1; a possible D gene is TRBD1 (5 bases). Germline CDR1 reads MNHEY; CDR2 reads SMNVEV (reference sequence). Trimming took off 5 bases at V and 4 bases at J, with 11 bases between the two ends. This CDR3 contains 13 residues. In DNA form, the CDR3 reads TGTGCCAGCAGTCAAAACGGGGGCACTGAAGCTTTCTTT. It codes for CASSQNGGTEAFF.

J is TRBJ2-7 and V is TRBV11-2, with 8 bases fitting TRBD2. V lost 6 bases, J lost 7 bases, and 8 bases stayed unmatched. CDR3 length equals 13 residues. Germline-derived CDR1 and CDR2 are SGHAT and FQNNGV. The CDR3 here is CASRSAGAEEQYF. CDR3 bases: TGTGCCAGCAGGTCAGCGGGGGCGGAAGAGCAGTACTTC.

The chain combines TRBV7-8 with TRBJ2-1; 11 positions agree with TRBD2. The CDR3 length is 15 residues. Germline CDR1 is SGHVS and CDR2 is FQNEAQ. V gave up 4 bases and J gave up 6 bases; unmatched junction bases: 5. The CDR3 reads CASSSRLAGFNEQFF. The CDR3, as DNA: TGTGCCAGCAGCTCCAGACTAGCGGGGTTCAATGAGCAGTTCTTC.

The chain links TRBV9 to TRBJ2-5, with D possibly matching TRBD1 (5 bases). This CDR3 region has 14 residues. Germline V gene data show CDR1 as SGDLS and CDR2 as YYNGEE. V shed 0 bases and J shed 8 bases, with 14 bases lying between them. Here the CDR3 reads CASSVAQGPSTQYF. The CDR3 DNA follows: TGTGCCAGCAGCGTAGCGCAGGGCCCAAGTACCCAGTACTTC.

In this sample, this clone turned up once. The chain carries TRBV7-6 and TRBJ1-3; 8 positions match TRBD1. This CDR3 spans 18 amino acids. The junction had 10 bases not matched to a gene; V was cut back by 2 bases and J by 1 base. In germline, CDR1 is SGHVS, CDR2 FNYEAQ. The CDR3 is CASSLQIQGEGSGNTIYF. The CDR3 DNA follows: TGTGCCAGCAGCTTACAGATACAGGGGGAAGGGTCTGGAAACACCATATATTTT. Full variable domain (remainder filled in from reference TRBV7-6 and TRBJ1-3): GAGVSQSPRYKVTKRGQDVALRCDPISGHVSLYWYRQALGQGPEFLTYFNYEAQQDKSGLPNDRFSAERPEGSISTLTIQRTEQRDSAMYRCASSLQIQGEGSGNTIYFGEGSWLTVV.

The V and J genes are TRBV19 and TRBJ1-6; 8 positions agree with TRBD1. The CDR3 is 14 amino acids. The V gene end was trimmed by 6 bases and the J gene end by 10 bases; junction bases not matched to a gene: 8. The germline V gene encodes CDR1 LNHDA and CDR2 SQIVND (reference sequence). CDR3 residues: CASRADRGRSPLHF. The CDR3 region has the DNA TGTGCCAGTAGAGCCGACAGGGGACGATCACCCCTCCACTTT.

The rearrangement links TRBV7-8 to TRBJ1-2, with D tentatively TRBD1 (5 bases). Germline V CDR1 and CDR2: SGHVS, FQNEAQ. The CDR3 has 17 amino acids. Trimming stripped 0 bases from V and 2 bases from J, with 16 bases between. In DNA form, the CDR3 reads TGTGCCAGCAGCTTAGCCCCGTCTGGGGCTCGGAACTATGGCTACACCTTC. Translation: CASSLAPSGARNYGYTF.

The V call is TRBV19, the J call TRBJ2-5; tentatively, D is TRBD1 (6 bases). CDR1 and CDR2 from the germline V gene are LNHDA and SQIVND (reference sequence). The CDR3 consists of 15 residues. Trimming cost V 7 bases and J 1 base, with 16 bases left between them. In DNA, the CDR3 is TGTGCCAGTACCAGGACAGCAAACATCCAAGAGACCCAGTACTTC. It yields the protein CASTRTANIQETQYF.

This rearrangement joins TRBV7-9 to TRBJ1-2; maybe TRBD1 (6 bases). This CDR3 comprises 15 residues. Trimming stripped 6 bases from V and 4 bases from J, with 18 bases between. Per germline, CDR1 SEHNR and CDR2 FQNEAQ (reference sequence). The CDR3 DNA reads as TGTGCCAGCAGTATGGGGGCCCTTGGGTTCTATGGCTACACCTTC. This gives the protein CASSMGALGFYGYTF.

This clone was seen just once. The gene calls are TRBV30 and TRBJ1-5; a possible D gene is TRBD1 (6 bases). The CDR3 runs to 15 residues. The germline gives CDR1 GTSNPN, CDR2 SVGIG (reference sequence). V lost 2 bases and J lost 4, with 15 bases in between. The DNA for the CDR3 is TGTGCCTGGAGTCTCGGACAGCGTCTTAATCAGCCCCAGCATTTT. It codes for CAWSLGQRLNQPQHF.

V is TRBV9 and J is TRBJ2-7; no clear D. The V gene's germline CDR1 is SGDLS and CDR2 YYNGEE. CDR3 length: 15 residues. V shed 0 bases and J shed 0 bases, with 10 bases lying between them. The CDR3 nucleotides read TGTGCCAGCAGCGTAGATGGCGGCAGCTCCTACGAGCAGTACTTC. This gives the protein CASSVDGGSSYEQYF. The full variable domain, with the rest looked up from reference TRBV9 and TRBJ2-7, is DSGVTQTPKHLITATGQRVTLRCSPRSGDLSVYWYQQSLDQGLQFLIQYYNGEERAKGNILERFSAQQFPDLHSELNLSSLELGDSALYFCASSVDGGSSYEQYFGPGTRLTVT.

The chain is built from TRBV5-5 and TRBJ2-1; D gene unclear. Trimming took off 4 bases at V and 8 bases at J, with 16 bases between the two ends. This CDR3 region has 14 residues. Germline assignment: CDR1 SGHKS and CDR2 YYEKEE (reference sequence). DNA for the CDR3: TGTGCCAGCAGCCCGGGTATCTGGATGGATGAGCAGTTCTTC. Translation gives CASSPGIWMDEQFF.

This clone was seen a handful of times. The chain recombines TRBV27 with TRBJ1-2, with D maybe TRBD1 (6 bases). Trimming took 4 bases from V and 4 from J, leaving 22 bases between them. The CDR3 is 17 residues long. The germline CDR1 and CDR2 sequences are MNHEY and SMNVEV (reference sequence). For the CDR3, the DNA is TGTGCCAGCAGTTCAAGGACAGACCCGAACAGATTCTATGGCTACACCTTC. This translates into CASSSRTDPNRFYGYTF.

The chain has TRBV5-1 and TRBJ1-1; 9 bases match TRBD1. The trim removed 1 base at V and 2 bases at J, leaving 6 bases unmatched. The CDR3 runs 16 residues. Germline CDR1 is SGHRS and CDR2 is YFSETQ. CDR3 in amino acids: CASSLRGQGPNTEAFF. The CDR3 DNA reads TGCGCCAGCAGCTTGCGGGGACAGGGCCCCAACACTGAAGCTTTCTTT.

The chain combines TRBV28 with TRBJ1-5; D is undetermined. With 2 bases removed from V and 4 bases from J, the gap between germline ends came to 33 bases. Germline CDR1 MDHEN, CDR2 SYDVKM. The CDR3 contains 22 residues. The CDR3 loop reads CASSLQDLADTFSAYTNQPQHF. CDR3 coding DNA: TGTGCCAGCAGTTTACAGGATTTAGCCGACACATTTAGCGCGTACACTAATCAGCCCCAGCATTTT. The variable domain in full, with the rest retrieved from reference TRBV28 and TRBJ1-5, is DVKVTQSSRYLVKRTGEKVFLECVQDMDHENMFWYRQDPGLGLRLIYFSYDVKMKEKGDIPEGYSVSREKKERFSLILESASTNQTSMYLCASSLQDLADTFSAYTNQPQHFGDGTRLSIL.

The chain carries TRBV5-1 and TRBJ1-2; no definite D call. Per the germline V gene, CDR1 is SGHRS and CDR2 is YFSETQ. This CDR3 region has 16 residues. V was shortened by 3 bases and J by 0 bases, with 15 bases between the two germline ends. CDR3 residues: CASSWSAADSNYGYTF. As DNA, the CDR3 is TGCGCCAGCAGCTGGTCGGCAGCGGATTCTAACTATGGCTACACCTTC. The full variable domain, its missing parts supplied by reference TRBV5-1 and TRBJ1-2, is KAGVTQTPRYLIKTRGQQVTLSCSPISGHRSVSWYQQTPGQGLQFLFEYFSETQRNKGNFPGRFSGRQFSNSRSEMNVSTLELGDSALYLCASSWSAADSNYGYTFGSGTRLTVV.

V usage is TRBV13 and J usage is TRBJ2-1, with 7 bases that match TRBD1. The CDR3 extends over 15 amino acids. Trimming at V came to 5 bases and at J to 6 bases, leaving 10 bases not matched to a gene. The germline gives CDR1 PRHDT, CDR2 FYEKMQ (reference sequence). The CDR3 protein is CASSEDRVLANEQFF. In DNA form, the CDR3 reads TGTGCCAGCAGCGAAGACAGGGTCCTCGCCAATGAGCAGTTCTTC. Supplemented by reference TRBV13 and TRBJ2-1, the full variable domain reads AAGVIQSPRHLIKEKRETATLKCYPIPRHDTVYWYQQGPGQDPQFLISFYEKMQSDKGSIPDRFSAQQFSDYHSELNMSSLELGDSALYFCASSEDRVLANEQFFGPGTRLTVL.

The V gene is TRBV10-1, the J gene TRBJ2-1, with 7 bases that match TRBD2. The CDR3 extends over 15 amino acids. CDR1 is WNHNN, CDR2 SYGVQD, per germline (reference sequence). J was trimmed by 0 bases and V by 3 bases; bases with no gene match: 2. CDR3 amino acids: CASSDGGSSYNEQFF. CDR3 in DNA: TGCGCCAGCAGTGATGGCGGGAGCTCCTACAATGAGCAGTTCTTC.

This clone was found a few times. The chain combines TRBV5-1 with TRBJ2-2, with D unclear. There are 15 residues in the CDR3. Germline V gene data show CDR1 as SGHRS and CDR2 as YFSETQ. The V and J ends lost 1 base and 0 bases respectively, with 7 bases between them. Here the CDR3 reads CASSLWQANTGELFF. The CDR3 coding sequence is TGCGCCAGCAGCTTGTGGCAGGCGAACACCGGGGAGCTGTTTTTT.